This TCR beta chain is from a study of CD8 T cells in Susac syndrome. This clonotype was seen only a few times. This CDR3 has 14 residues. Trimming removed 4 bases from V and 5 bases from J, with 17 bases in between. Germline CDR1 reads SQVTM; CDR2 reads ANQGSEA. RNA amounts of roughly 0.45 to 1 ug underwent reverse transcription with random hexamers. TCRdb used MiXCR to reprocess the immunoSEQ multiplex PCR reads, holding one entry per CDR3 protein. The sample contains 150,000 to 200,000 distinct CDR3 sequences, 90% to 96% of which appear only once. This sequence joins TRBV29-1 and TRBJ1-1; D is undetermined. This clonotype was obtained from a human donor with multiple sclerosis. Source material: CD4+ T cells from PBMCs. The CDR3 DNA sequence: TGCAGCGTTGCGGCCCCGGGCCCAGGAACTGAAGCTTTCTTT. It codes for CSVAAPGPGTEAFF.